This TCR beta chain is from a study of T cell responses to AZD1222 COVID-19 vaccine. After removal of 9 bases from V and 1 base from J, the junction contained 7 bases not matched to a gene. From germline, CDR1 is MNHEY and CDR2 SVGAGI. There are 15 residues in the CDR3. Profiling relied on immunoSEQ multiplex PCR, and the TCRdb table lists in-frame clones only, not all of them. The sample lists more than 85,000 clones, 80% to 90% seen once, with approximately 7.9% in the top ten. The chain carries TRBV6-5 and TRBJ2-2; TRBD2 aligns across 8 bases. The receptor's source is an adult in good health. Material: peripheral blood, obtained on day 0 of AZD1222 vaccination. The CDR3, as DNA: TGTGCCAGTACGGGTAGCGGGGTGAACACCGGGGAGCTGTTTTTT. The encoded protein is CASTGSGVNTGELFF.